This T cell receptor beta chain was captured in a study of blood T cell repertoires in COVID-19. The overall study: Sites in the United States, Italy and Spain provided acute and convalescent COVID-19 samples. In each case, the material was cDNA or gDNA derived from T cells, B-cell-depleted T cells, or PBMCs.

V lost 5 bases, J lost 8 bases, and 2 bases stayed unmatched. The CDR3 is made up of 11 amino acids. Germline CDR1 is DFQATT and CDR2 is SNEGSKA (reference sequence). Method: immunoSEQ multiplex PCR; TCRdb's copy keeps in-frame clones and lacks some. The table records approximately 100,000 clones, approximately 92% of them present only once. This clone showed up just once. The sequencing input was peripheral blood. This TCR came from a woman of 80 years or more with acute or convalescent COVID-19. This chain uses TRBV20-1 with TRBJ1-2, with TRBD1 matching over 10 bases. CDR3 nucleotide sequence: TGCAGTGCTGGGACAGGGGAGGGCTACACCTTC. It translates to CSAGTGEGYTF.